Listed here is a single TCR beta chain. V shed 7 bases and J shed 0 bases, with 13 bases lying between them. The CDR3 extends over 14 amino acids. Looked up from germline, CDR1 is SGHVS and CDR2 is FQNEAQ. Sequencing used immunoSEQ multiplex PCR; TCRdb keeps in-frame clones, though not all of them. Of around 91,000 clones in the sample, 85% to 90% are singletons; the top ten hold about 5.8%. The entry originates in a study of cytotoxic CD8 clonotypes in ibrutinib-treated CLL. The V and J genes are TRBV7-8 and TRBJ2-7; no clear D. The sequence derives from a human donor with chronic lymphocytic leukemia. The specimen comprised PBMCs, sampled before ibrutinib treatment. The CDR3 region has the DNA TGTGCCAGCACCCGAGCGAGCCGCTCCTACGAGCAGTACTTC. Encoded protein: CASTRASRSYEQYF.